This T cell receptor (beta chain) was retrieved from a study of neurological immune-mediated disorders. V was trimmed by 6 bases and J by 2 bases, leaving 26 bases between them. The CDR3 extends over 18 amino acids. Germline assignment: CDR1 MNHNY and CDR2 SVGAGI (reference sequence). Study-wide results and limits: HTLV-1-associated myelopathy had the most TCR clonal expansion, and multiple sclerosis had the least, less than healthy controls.

The cDNA was generated through 5'RACE incorporating 10-nucleotide random UMIs. The output of every sequencing run exceeded 170 million TCR-beta sequences, derived from 15-18 subjects. TCRdb analysed the 5' RACE reads with MiXCR anew, one entry per CDR3 protein. The sample lists about 38,000 distinct CDR3 sequences; 11% were seen once. The table lists this clonotype with a few counts. Antigen: not known. The sequence was obtained from a woman in her 30s with HTLV-1-associated myelopathy (HAM/TSP). Input material: CD4+ T cells from blood. J is TRBJ2-7 and V is TRBV6-6; D possibly uses TRBD1 or TRBD2 (6 bases each). CDR3 in amino acids: CASSFYYRRGDLTYEQYF. CDR3 nucleotide sequence: TGTGCCAGCAGCTTCTATTATAGGAGGGGGGATCTTACCTACGAGCAGTACTTC.